This T cell receptor (beta chain) derives from a study of blood T cell repertoires in COVID-19. The wider study: The United States, Italy and Spain were the sources of the acute and convalescent COVID-19 samples. PBMCs, B-cell-depleted T cells, or T cells were the source of the cDNA or gDNA that made up the material.

Authors' processing steps: By means of reference gene primer amplification, nucleated cell counts were estimated. The table came from immunoSEQ multiplex PCR; TCRdb's copy has only in-frame clones and leaves some out. That table furnishes V, J and clone size, whereas the DNA furnished D and trimming. Of about 200,000 clones detected, roughly 85% appear once; the ten largest clones hold 4.5% to 5%. V was pared by 5 bases and J by 5 bases, with 7 bases of the junction left unmatched. CDR3 length: 14 amino acids. Per the germline V gene, CDR1 is SGHRS and CDR2 is YFSETQ. The sequencing sample was made of peripheral blood. The chain is built from TRBV5-1 and TRBJ2-4, with 7 bases identical to TRBD2. The source of this sequence is an elderly woman with acute or convalescent COVID-19. CDR3 DNA: TGCGCCAGCAGTCCCCAGGGAGGGGAAAACATTCAGTACTTC. The encoded protein is CASSPQGGENIQYF.